One sample yielded the 25 T cell receptor beta chains listed below, sequenced in a study of cytomegalovirus exposure and HLA in healthy donors. The study ran its PCR with 60 Vbeta and 13 Jbeta primers. TCRdb's table, derived via immunoSEQ multiplex PCR, lists solely in-frame clones and lacks some. Here the sample spans approximately 45,000 clones, around 72% being singletons. The sequenced sample was PBMCs. Receptors originate from a woman aged 25 to 39 in good health and CMV-seronegative.

The DNA of the CDR3 is TGCAGCGCCGGACAGGGCCTGAATTCAGAGACCCAGTACTTC. Translation: CSAGQGLNSETQYF. The chain combines TRBV29-1 with TRBJ2-5, with 8 bases matching TRBD1. Germline values: CDR1 SQVTM, CDR2 ANQGSEA. J was trimmed by 4 bases and V by 7 bases; bases with no gene match: 11. This CDR3 comprises 14 residues.

V usage is TRBV5-1 and J usage is TRBJ1-1; D uncertain. In germline, CDR1 is SGHRS, CDR2 YFSETQ. Trimming left V 3 bases short and J 0 bases short, with 9 bases between. The CDR3 is made up of 14 amino acids. The CDR3 DNA follows: TGCGCCAGCAGCTACCGGTCGGTGAACACTGAAGCTTTCTTT. Translating it yields CASSYRSVNTEAFF.

This clone was counted between two and nine times. The rearrangement joins TRBV7-8 to TRBJ2-7; D is possibly TRBD2 (6 bases). V lost 1 base and J lost 0, with 10 bases in between. The CDR3 consists of 15 residues. Germline V gene sequence: CDR1 SGHVS, CDR2 FQNEAQ. CDR3 region: CASSLGWEASYEQYF. The CDR3 coding sequence is TGTGCCAGCAGCTTAGGGTGGGAGGCCTCCTACGAGCAGTACTTC. The variable domain in full, completed from reference TRBV7-8 and TRBJ2-7, reads GAGVSQSPRYKVAKRGQDVALRCDPISGHVSLFWYQQALGQGPEFLTYFQNEAQLDKSGLPSDRFFAERPEGSVSTLKIQRTQQEDSAVYLCASSLGWEASYEQYFGPGTRLTVT.

This clone was found once. V gene TRBV10-3 combines with J gene TRBJ1-2, with D maybe TRBD1 (6 bases). The CDR3 contains 14 residues. CDR1 is ENHRY and CDR2 is SYGVKD in the germline V gene. Trimming cost V 0 bases and J 5 bases, with 10 bases left between them. The CDR3 nucleotides are TGTGCCATCAGTGAGTCGGGACAAATTTATGGCTACACCTTC. Encoded protein: CAISESGQIYGYTF.

The chain has TRBV30 and TRBJ2-4; weak D call: TRBD1 (5 bases). The CDR3 length is 13 residues. In germline, CDR1 is GTSNPN, CDR2 SVGIG (reference sequence). V was pared by 1 base and J by 11 bases, with 15 bases between. For the CDR3, the DNA is TGTGCCTGGAGTGGGGTTTTCCAGGGTTTTCAGTACTTC. Encoded protein: CAWSGVFQGFQYF.

The V and J genes are TRBV27 and TRBJ1-2; D not certain. V was trimmed by 3 bases and J by 7 bases, leaving 12 bases between them. Germline lookup yields CDR1 MNHEY and CDR2 SMNVEV (reference sequence). This CDR3 region has 13 residues. CDR3 in amino acids: CASSFSRGVGYTF. The CDR3 nucleotides are TGTGCCAGCAGTTTTTCCCGGGGAGTTGGCTACACCTTC.

This clone was detected only a few times. The chain links TRBV7-8 to TRBJ2-1; D may be TRBD1 (6 bases). The CDR3 covers 14 residues. Germline CDR1 SGHVS, CDR2 FQNEAQ. Trimming took off 5 bases at V and 4 bases at J, with 12 bases between the two ends. The CDR3 region has the DNA TGTGCCAGCAGCGACAGGAGCGCGTACAATGAGCAGTTCTTC. It is translated as CASSDRSAYNEQFF.

The chain is built from TRBV14 and TRBJ2-1; D might be TRBD2 (5 bases). V shed 0 bases and J shed 2 bases, with 17 bases lying between them. This CDR3 contains 18 residues. The germline CDR1 and CDR2 sequences are SGHDN and FVKESK. In DNA form, the CDR3 reads TGTGCCAGCAGCCAAGAAGAGGGTCACTTTCTTGCCTACAATGAGCAGTTCTTC. Encoded protein: CASSQEEGHFLAYNEQFF.

The CDR3 protein is CASSPIGRGTEAFF. Here the CDR3 DNA reads TGTGCCAGCAGCCCCATCGGGAGGGGGACTGAAGCTTTCTTT. V and J are TRBV7-8 and TRBJ1-1; D possibly corresponds to TRBD1 (6 bases). V was cut by 5 bases and J by 5 bases, with 15 bases left in between. The CDR3 covers 14 residues. Germline lookup yields CDR1 SGHVS and CDR2 FQNEAQ. Full variable domain (rest looked up from reference TRBV7-8 and TRBJ1-1): GAGVSQSPRYKVAKRGQDVALRCDPISGHVSLFWYQQALGQGPEFLTYFQNEAQLDKSGLPSDRFFAERPEGSVSTLKIQRTQQEDSAVYLCASSPIGRGTEAFFGQGTRLTVV.

The chain is built from TRBV4-1 and TRBJ1-6; the D is unclear. V was shortened by 7 bases and J by 6 bases, with 19 bases between the two germline ends. Germline assignment: CDR1 MGHRA and CDR2 YSYEKL. This CDR3 comprises 16 residues. CDR3 amino acids: CASTREGFASNSPLHF. CDR3 nucleotide sequence: TGCGCCAGCACCCGGGAGGGTTTTGCGTCTAATTCACCCCTCCACTTT.

This CDR3 reads CASISWDSAYQPQHF. CDR3 nucleotides: TGTGCCAGCATCTCTTGGGACAGTGCCTATCAGCCCCAGCATTTT. The chain has TRBV6-1 and TRBJ1-5, with TRBD1 matching 7 bases. V gave up 7 bases and J gave up 5 bases; unmatched junction bases: 11. The V gene's germline CDR1 is MNHNS and CDR2 SASEGT. This CDR3 is built from 15 residues.

The chain links TRBV5-6 to TRBJ1-4; TRBD1 is a possible D gene (6 bases). Between the trimmed V and J ends, which lost 5 bases and 0 bases, there was a span of 11 bases. This CDR3 contains 15 residues. The germline CDR1 and CDR2 sequences are SGHDT and YYEEEE. For the CDR3, the DNA is TGTGCCAGCAGTCCCAGGGGTGCAACTAATGAAAAACTGTTTTTT. Protein sequence: CASSPRGATNEKLFF.

This chain connects TRBV5-1 to TRBJ2-5; tentative D call: TRBD1 (6 bases). Germline V gene data show CDR1 as SGHRS and CDR2 as YFSETQ. The CDR3 totals 16 residues. The germline V and J ends were trimmed by 4 bases and 5 bases, with 21 bases remaining between them. CDR3 sequence (DNA): TGCGCCAGCAGCCCCGGGACATTCACCCCCGTGGAGACCCAGTACTTC. It encodes CASSPGTFTPVETQYF. The full variable domain, its missing parts supplied by reference TRBV5-1 and TRBJ2-5, is KAGVTQTPRYLIKTRGQQVTLSCSPISGHRSVSWYQQTPGQGLQFLFEYFSETQRNKGNFPGRFSGRQFSNSRSEMNVSTLELGDSALYLCASSPGTFTPVETQYFGPGTRLLVL.

The sample holds a few counts of this clone. The chain uses TRBV7-9 and TRBJ2-7, with 10 bases matching TRBD1. CDR1 is SEHNR, CDR2 FQNEAQ, per germline (reference sequence). V trimming: 5 bases; J trimming: 5 bases; junction bases outside the gene matches: 6. This CDR3 contains 14 residues. This chain's CDR3 is CASSMGQGFHEQYF. The CDR3 DNA is TGTGCCAGCAGCATGGGACAGGGGTTCCACGAGCAGTACTTC.

The genes are TRBV7-8 and TRBJ2-3; D ambiguous. Per the germline V gene, CDR1 is SGHVS and CDR2 is FQNEAQ. V was cut by 5 bases and J by 3 bases, with 3 bases left in between. This CDR3 contains 11 residues. CDR3 sequence reads: CASSATDTQYF. CDR3 sequence (DNA): TGTGCCAGCAGCGCGACAGATACGCAGTATTTT.

The chain links TRBV6-5 to TRBJ1-5; D remains ambiguous. Germline CDR1 reads MNHEY; CDR2 reads SVGAGI. The CDR3 is 13 amino acids. Deletions cut 5 bases from V and 5 bases from J, with 10 bases between. As DNA, the CDR3 is TGTGCCAGCAGTAGTATAGGAGATCAGCCCCAGCATTTT. Encoded protein: CASSSIGDQPQHF.

This clone was recorded once. The V gene is TRBV29-1, the J gene TRBJ2-3; TRBD1 might be the D (5 bases). V dropped 7 bases and J dropped 1 base, with 18 bases sitting between them. The germline V gene has CDR1 SQVTM and CDR2 ANQGSEA. The CDR3 contains 15 residues. CDR3 sequence (DNA): TGCAGCGCCAAGGCAATAAAAGGGGGCACAGATACGCAGTATTTT. It codes for CSAKAIKGGTDTQYF.

This clone was seen a handful of times. The J gene is TRBJ2-1, the V gene TRBV6-5, with D possibly matching TRBD2 (5 bases). Trimming shortened V by 3 bases and J by 14 bases, and 17 bases separated the two germline ends. The CDR3 sequence is 13 residues long. The germline gives CDR1 MNHEY, CDR2 SVGAGI. This chain's CDR3 is CASSYSHEGAEFF. CDR3 bases: TGTGCCAGCAGTTATTCGCATGAGGGTGCGGAGTTCTTC.

V usage is TRBV27 and J usage is TRBJ2-1; D gene uncertain. Trimming took 1 base from V and 4 from J, leaving 5 bases between them. CDR3 length equals 13 residues. CDR1 and CDR2 from the germline V gene are MNHEY and SMNVEV (reference sequence). The CDR3 reads CASSLYRYNEQFF. DNA of the CDR3: TGTGCCAGCAGTTTATACAGATACAATGAGCAGTTCTTC.

This chain uses TRBV7-3 with TRBJ2-1; the D gene is possibly TRBD2 (5 bases). Germline V gene lookup returns CDR1 SGHTA and CDR2 FQGTGA. There are 13 residues in the CDR3. V lost 3 bases and J lost 4, with 7 bases in between. CDR3 DNA sequence: TGTGCCAGCAGCTTCGGGGTATACAATGAGCAGTTCTTC. Its translation is CASSFGVYNEQFF.

The chain links TRBV4-1 to TRBJ2-3; 11 bases map to TRBD2. Per germline, CDR1 MGHRA and CDR2 YSYEKL. The CDR3 spans 16 residues. Trimming at V came to 4 bases and at J to 2 bases, leaving 5 bases not matched to a gene. CDR3 in amino acids: CASSRETSGNTDTQYF. The CDR3 bases are TGCGCCAGCAGCCGAGAGACTAGCGGGAACACAGATACGCAGTATTTT.

This chain connects TRBV4-1 to TRBJ2-1; 10 bases map to TRBD2. The V segment lost 0 bases and the J segment 9 bases; nucleotides outside the gene matches: 8. The CDR3 covers 16 residues. The V gene's germline CDR1 is MGHRA and CDR2 YSYEKL. Here the CDR3 DNA reads TGCGCCAGCAGCCAAGATGTCGGGACTAGCGTAGGTGAGCAGTTCTTC. Translation: CASSQDVGTSVGEQFF.

This clone was detected a few times. CDR3 residues: CASSLIGNQPQHF. The CDR3, as DNA: TGTGCCAGCAGTTTAATCGGTAATCAGCCCCAGCATTTT. The chain employs TRBV27 and TRBJ1-5, with D hard to call. There are 13 residues in the CDR3. Per the germline V gene, CDR1 is MNHEY and CDR2 is SMNVEV (reference sequence). Trimming left V 2 bases short and J 4 bases short, with 6 bases between.

This clone came up a few times. CDR3 loop: CASSQEGTGGSGANVLTF. The CDR3, as DNA: TGCGCCAGCAGCCAAGAGGGGACAGGGGGCTCTGGGGCCAACGTCCTGACTTTC. V usage is TRBV4-1 and J usage is TRBJ2-6; 11 bases align to TRBD1. Germline V gene sequence: CDR1 MGHRA, CDR2 YSYEKL. The CDR3 sequence is 18 residues long. Trimming cost V 0 bases and J 0 bases; bases outside gene matches: 1.

This chain connects TRBV6-1 to TRBJ2-5; 11 nucleotides match TRBD2. Unmatched junction bases numbered 6, after V lost 4 bases and J lost 5 bases. The CDR3 loop spans 15 amino acids. The germline V gene encodes CDR1 MNHNS and CDR2 SASEGT. The CDR3 DNA reads as TGTGCCAGCAGTGCTAGCGGGGGGAGGAGTGAGACCCAGTACTTC. Translated, it gives CASSASGGRSETQYF.